Below are 15 T cell receptor beta chains sequenced from a single sample in a study of cytomegalovirus exposure and HLA in healthy donors. The assay was immunoSEQ multiplex PCR, and TCRdb's table has in-frame clones only and misses some. The sample includes fewer than 250,000 clones, around nine tenths of them seen just once. Sequencing used PBMCs. The receptors here all came from a man aged 18 to 30 in good health and CMV-seronegative.

This chain joins TRBV7-8 and TRBJ1-1; D not certain. The CDR3 runs 11 residues. Trimming shortened V by 0 bases and J by 8 bases, and 4 bases separated the two germline ends. CDR1 and CDR2 (germline): SGHVS, FQNEAQ. The CDR3 DNA reads TGTGCCAGCAGCTTAGCCTTCGAAGCTTTCTTT. Protein product: CASSLAFEAFF.

This clone came up many times. The junction shows a germline mismatch at one end, possibly a read error. The chain employs TRBV19 and TRBJ1-5; TRBD1 aligns across 7 bases. Per the germline V gene, CDR1 is LNHDA and CDR2 is SQIVND (reference sequence). This CDR3 region has 18 residues. The DNA for the CDR3 is TGTGCAAGTAAGCCTGCGGGTACAGGGGATTATAGCAATCAGCCCCAGCATTTT. Amino acids: CASKPAGTGDYSNQPQHF.

CDR3 sequence reads: CASSPRGRTNTGELFF. For the CDR3, the DNA is TGTGCCAGTAGTCCCCGCGGGAGGACGAACACCGGGGAGCTGTTTTTT. The chain employs TRBV19 and TRBJ2-2, with TRBD2 matching over 8 bases. Germline V lookup: CDR1 LNHDA, CDR2 SQIVND (reference sequence). The CDR3 spans 16 residues. Germline trimming cut 5 bases from V and 0 bases from J; bases unmatched to any gene: 5.

This rearrangement joins TRBV28 to TRBJ1-2, with a weak D call TRBD1 (6 bases). Looked up from germline, CDR1 is MDHEN and CDR2 is SYDVKM. The V gene lost 2 bases and the J gene lost 8 bases, with 9 bases spanning the gap. The CDR3 is 12 residues long. The CDR3 coding sequence is TGTGCCAGCAGTTTACAGGGGCAAGGCTACACCTTC. Protein sequence: CASSLQGQGYTF.

The chain couples TRBV5-1 to TRBJ1-6; 8 nucleotides agree with TRBD1. This CDR3 is 15 amino acids long. Per the germline V gene, CDR1 is SGHRS and CDR2 is YFSETQ. With V trimmed by 5 bases and J by 10 bases, 11 bases remained unmatched. CDR3: CASSRLTGVSSPLHF. CDR3 sequence (DNA): TGCGCCAGCAGTCGGCTGACAGGGGTATCCTCACCCCTCCACTTT.

V and J are TRBV29-1 and TRBJ1-2; 8 nucleotides agree with TRBD1. Trimming removed 5 bases from V and 6 bases from J; junction bases left unmatched: 8. CDR1 is SQVTM, CDR2 ANQGSEA, per germline. This CDR3 has 13 amino acids. CDR3 in DNA: TGCAGCGTTACCGGACAGGGTGGCAATGGCTACACCTTC. This sequence encodes CSVTGQGGNGYTF. The variable domain in full, completed from reference TRBV29-1 and TRBJ1-2, reads SAVISQKPSRDICQRGTSLTIQCQVDSQVTMMFWYRQQPGQSLTLIATANQGSEATYESGFVIDKFPISRPNLTFSTLTVSNMSPEDSSIYLCSVTGQGGNGYTFGSGTRLTVV.

The chain carries TRBV28 and TRBJ1-5; tentative D call: TRBD1 (6 bases). V lost 5 bases to trimming and J lost 6 bases, with 11 bases between them. CDR1 MDHEN and CDR2 SYDVKM come from the germline V gene. The CDR3 runs 13 residues. The CDR3 coding sequence is TGTGCCAGCAGTGGGGGCGGGGGTCAGCCCCAGCATTTT. Protein: CASSGGGGQPQHF.

The rearrangement uses TRBV5-1 and TRBJ2-1; TRBD2 aligns across 9 bases. J gave up 9 bases and V 0 bases, and 7 bases lay outside the gene matches. The germline V gene encodes CDR1 SGHRS and CDR2 YFSETQ. CDR3 size: 15 residues. This CDR3 is CASSLGRREGSEQFF. The CDR3 nucleotides read TGCGCCAGCAGCTTGGGTCGGCGGGAGGGTAGTGAGCAGTTCTTC.

This chain links TRBV9 with TRBJ2-3; D gene uncertain. V was cut by 1 base and J by 2 bases, with 8 bases left in between. Germline V gives CDR1 SGDLS, CDR2 YYNGEE. The CDR3 covers 14 residues. The CDR3 sequence is CASSVSAITDTQYF. The CDR3 DNA reads as TGTGCCAGCAGCGTATCCGCGATCACAGATACGCAGTATTTT. The variable domain in full, with the rest retrieved from reference TRBV9 and TRBJ2-3, is DSGVTQTPKHLITATGQRVTLRCSPRSGDLSVYWYQQSLDQGLQFLIQYYNGEERAKGNILERFSAQQFPDLHSELNLSSLELGDSALYFCASSVSAITDTQYFGPGTRLTVL.

This chain uses TRBV18 with TRBJ1-2; possible D gene TRBD1, 6 bases. There are 15 residues in the CDR3. Germline CDR1 reads KGHSH; CDR2 reads LQKENI. V was pared by 3 bases and J by 6 bases, with 17 bases between. The CDR3 sequence is CASSPRDNLPHGYTF. The CDR3 DNA sequence: TGTGCCAGCTCACCCCGGGACAACCTGCCCCATGGCTACACCTTC.

The chain recombines TRBV2 with TRBJ1-4; TRBD1 might be the D (5 bases). V lost 6 bases to trimming and J lost 0 bases, with 11 bases between them. Germline CDR1 is SNHLY and CDR2 is FYNNEI. The length of the CDR3 is 15 residues. The CDR3 sequence: CASRLGGATNEKLFF. The CDR3 DNA reads as TGTGCCAGCAGATTGGGGGGGGCAACTAATGAAAAACTGTTTTTT. Looking up the rest from reference TRBV2 and TRBJ1-4 gives the full variable domain: EPEVTQTPSHQVTQMGQEVILRCVPISNHLYFYWYRQILGQKVEFLVSFYNNEISEKSEIFDDQFSVERPDGSNFTLKIRSTKLEDSAMYFCASRLGGATNEKLFFGSGTQLSVL.

V gene TRBV27 combines with J gene TRBJ2-3; D may be TRBD2 (6 bases). This CDR3 comprises 13 residues. V gave up 5 bases and J gave up 14 bases, with 20 bases separating them. The germline V gene has CDR1 MNHEY and CDR2 SMNVEV (reference sequence). CDR3 protein: CASSTTSRAGGYF. For the CDR3, the DNA is TGTGCCAGCAGTACAACATCCAGGGCCGGGGGGTATTTT.

This clone was observed a handful of times. This sequence joins TRBV5-4 and TRBJ2-2; D remains ambiguous. V was trimmed by 0 bases and J by 1 base, leaving 4 bases between them. CDR3 length: 14 residues. Per the germline V gene, CDR1 is SGHNT and CDR2 is YYREEE (reference sequence). The chain's CDR3 is CASSLDGNTGELFF. The CDR3 nucleotides read TGTGCCAGCAGCTTGGACGGGAACACCGGGGAGCTGTTTTTT. Based on the CDR3 plus reference TRBV5-4 and TRBJ2-2, the full variable domain is ETGVTQSPTHLIKTRGQQVTLRCSSQSGHNTVSWYQQALGQGPQFIFQYYREEENGRGNFPPRFSGLQFPNYSSELNVNALELDDSALYLCASSLDGNTGELFFGEGSRLTVL.

The CDR3 DNA reads TGCGCCAGCAGCTTGTCGGGTTCGGGCACTGAAGCTTTCTTT. It translates to CASSLSGSGTEAFF. The chain is built from TRBV5-1 and TRBJ1-1; D gene uncertain. The germline gives CDR1 SGHRS, CDR2 YFSETQ. CDR3 length equals 14 residues. Deletions cut 1 base from V and 4 bases from J, with 11 bases between.

This clone was detected a few times. CDR3 region: CASSLGLAGGETQYF. The CDR3 bases are TGTGCCAGCAGCTTAGGGCTAGCGGGAGGAGAGACCCAGTACTTC. The chain links TRBV7-7 to TRBJ2-5; 11 positions agree with TRBD2. Germline CDR1 is SSHAT and CDR2 is FNYEAQ (reference sequence). Trimming cost V 1 base and J 4 bases; bases outside gene matches: 2. The CDR3 extends over 15 amino acids. Full variable domain (outside the CDR3, taken from reference TRBV7-7 and TRBJ2-5): GAGVSQSPRYKVTKRGQDVTLRCDPISSHATLYWYQQALGQGPEFLTYFNYEAQPDKSGLPSDRFSAERPEGSISTLTIQRTEQRDSAMYRCASSLGLAGGETQYFGPGTRLLVL.